Below, one TCR beta chain is given with its context. This entry comes from a study of blood T cell repertoires in COVID-19. Study in general: From T cells, B-cell-depleted T cells, or PBMCs came the material, which was cDNA or gDNA.

Authors' methods: Amplifying reference gene primers gave estimates of nucleated cell counts. Profiling relied on immunoSEQ multiplex PCR, and the TCRdb table lists in-frame clones only, not all of them. The DNA gave D and trimming, while V, J and clone size come from that table. Of about 310,000 clones in the sample, around 87% were seen once. Germline lookup yields CDR1 SGHDT and CDR2 YYEEEE. The CDR3 has 16 amino acids. V dropped 1 base and J dropped 1; count of bases not matched to a gene: 6. The sample comprised peripheral blood. The receptor comes from a man aged 45 to 65 with active or convalescent COVID-19. The rearrangement links TRBV5-6 to TRBJ2-3; 7 nucleotides match TRBD2. The CDR3 nucleotides read TGTGCCAGCAGCTTGCGGGGGGTTTCCGGCACAGATACGCAGTATTTT. It encodes CASSLRGVSGTDTQYF.